This T cell receptor beta chain was retrieved from a study of blood T cell repertoires in COVID-19. In the original workflow: Amplifying reference gene primers gave estimates of nucleated cell counts. The protocol was immunoSEQ multiplex PCR, while the TCRdb copy is restricted to in-frame clones and leaves out a portion. That table furnishes V, J and clone size, whereas the DNA furnished D and trimming. The sample yields roughly 100,000 clones, just under 85% seen once. Germline V CDR1 and CDR2: LGHDT, YNNKEL (reference sequence). The V end was cut by 1 base, the J end by 0 bases, with 9 bases between. This CDR3 is 16 amino acids long.

The TCR was taken from a man aged 40-49 years with active or convalescent COVID-19. The specimen sequenced was peripheral blood. J is TRBJ2-2 and V is TRBV3-1 (or the pseudogene TRBV3-2); possible D gene TRBD1, 5 bases. The CDR3 region is CASSQGQGSNTGELFF. The CDR3 DNA reads as TGTGCCAGCAGCCAAGGGCAGGGATCGAACACCGGGGAGCTGTTTTTT.